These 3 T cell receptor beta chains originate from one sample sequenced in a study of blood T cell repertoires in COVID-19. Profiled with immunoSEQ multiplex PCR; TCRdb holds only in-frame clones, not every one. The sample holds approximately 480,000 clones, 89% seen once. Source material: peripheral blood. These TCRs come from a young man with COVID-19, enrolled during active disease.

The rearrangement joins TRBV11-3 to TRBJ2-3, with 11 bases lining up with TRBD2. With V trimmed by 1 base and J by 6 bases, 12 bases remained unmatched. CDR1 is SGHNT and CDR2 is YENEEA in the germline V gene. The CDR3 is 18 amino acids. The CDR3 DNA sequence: TGTGCCAGCAGCTTAGGCGTAGCGGGAGGGCGAGTTGATGATACGCAGTATTTT. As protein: CASSLGVAGGRVDDTQYF.

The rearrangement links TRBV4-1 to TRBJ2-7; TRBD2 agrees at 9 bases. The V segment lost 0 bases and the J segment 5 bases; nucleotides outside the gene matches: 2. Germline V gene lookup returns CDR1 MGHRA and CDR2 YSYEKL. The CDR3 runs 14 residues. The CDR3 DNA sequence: TGCGCCAGCAGCCAAGAGGGGACTAGCAACGAGCAGTACTTC. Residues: CASSQEGTSNEQYF.

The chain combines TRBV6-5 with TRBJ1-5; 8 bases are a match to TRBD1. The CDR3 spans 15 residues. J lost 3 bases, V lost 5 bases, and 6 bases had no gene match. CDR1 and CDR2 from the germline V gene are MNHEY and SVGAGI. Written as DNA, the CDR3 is TGTGCCAGCAGTCCATCAGGGGGCATCAATCAGCCCCAGCATTTT. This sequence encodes CASSPSGGINQPQHF.